This TCR beta chain is drawn from a study of blood T cell repertoires in COVID-19. CDR1 is MNHEY, CDR2 SVGEGT, per germline. V dropped 2 bases and J dropped 7 bases, with 5 bases sitting between them. This CDR3 has 11 residues. This clone occurred a few times. This sample also contains other DNA sequences that code for the same CDR3. The protocol was immunoSEQ multiplex PCR, while the TCRdb copy is restricted to in-frame clones and leaves out a portion. This sample has over 130,000 clones, with 80% to 90% found just once. Input material: peripheral blood. This receptor was obtained from a woman older than 75 with acute or convalescent COVID-19. The chain recombines TRBV6-2 or TRBV6-3 with TRBJ1-1; the D is unclear. CDR3 sequence: CASSYGSEAFF. The CDR3 DNA sequence: TGTGCCAGCAGTTACGGTAGTGAAGCTTTCTTT.